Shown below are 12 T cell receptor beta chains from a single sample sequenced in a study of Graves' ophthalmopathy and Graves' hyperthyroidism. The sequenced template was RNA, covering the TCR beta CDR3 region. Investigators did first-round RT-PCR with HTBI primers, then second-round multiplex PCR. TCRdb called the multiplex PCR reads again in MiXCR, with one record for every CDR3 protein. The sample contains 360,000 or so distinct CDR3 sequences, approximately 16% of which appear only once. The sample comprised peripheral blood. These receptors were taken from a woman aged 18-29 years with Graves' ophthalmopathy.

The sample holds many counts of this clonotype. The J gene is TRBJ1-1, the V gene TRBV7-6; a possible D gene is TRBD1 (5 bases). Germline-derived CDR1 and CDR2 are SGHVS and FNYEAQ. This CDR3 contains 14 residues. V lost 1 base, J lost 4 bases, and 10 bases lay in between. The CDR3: CASSLGPGGTEAFF. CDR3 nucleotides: TGTGCCAGCAGCTTAGGGCCCGGGGGCACTGAAGCTTTCTTT.

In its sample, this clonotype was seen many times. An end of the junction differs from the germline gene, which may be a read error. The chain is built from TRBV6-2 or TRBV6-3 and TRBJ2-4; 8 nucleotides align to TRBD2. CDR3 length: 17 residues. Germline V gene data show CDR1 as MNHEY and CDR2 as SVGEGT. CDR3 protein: CVSSFLSGSLTKNIQYF. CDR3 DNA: TGTGTCAGCAGTTTCCTCAGCGGGAGCCTAACCAAAAACATTCAGTACTTC.

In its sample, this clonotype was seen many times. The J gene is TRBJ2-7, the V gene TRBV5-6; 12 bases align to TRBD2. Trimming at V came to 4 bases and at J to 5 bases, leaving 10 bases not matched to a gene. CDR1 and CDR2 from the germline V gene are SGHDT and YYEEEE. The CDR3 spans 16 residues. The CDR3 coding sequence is TGTGCCAGCAGCCGGCCCTTGACTAGCGGGAGACACGAGCAGTACTTC. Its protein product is CASSRPLTSGRHEQYF.

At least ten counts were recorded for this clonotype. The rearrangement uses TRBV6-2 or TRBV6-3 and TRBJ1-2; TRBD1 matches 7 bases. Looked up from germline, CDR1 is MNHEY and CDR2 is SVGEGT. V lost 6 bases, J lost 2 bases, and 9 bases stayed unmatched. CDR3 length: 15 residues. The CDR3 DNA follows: TGTGCCAGCAGCTCCGTGGACAGGCCAAACTATGGCTACACCTTC. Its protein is CASSSVDRPNYGYTF.

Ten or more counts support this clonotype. CDR3 coding DNA: TGTGCCTGGAGAGGGGGGGAATCGGGAAACACCATATATTTT. This gives the protein CAWRGGESGNTIYF. The chain employs TRBV30 and TRBJ1-3, with D tentatively TRBD1 (6 bases). Germline loops: CDR1 GTSNPN, CDR2 SVGIG (reference sequence). Deletions cut 3 bases from V and 4 bases from J, with 13 bases between. This CDR3 region has 14 residues.

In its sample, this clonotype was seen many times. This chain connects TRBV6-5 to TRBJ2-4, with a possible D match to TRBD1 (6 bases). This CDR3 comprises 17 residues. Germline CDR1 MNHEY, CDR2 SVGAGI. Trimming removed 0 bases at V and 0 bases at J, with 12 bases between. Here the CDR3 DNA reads TGTGCCAGCAGTTACTCCTCCAGGGGTCTAGCCAAAAACATTCAGTACTTC. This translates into CASSYSSRGLAKNIQYF.

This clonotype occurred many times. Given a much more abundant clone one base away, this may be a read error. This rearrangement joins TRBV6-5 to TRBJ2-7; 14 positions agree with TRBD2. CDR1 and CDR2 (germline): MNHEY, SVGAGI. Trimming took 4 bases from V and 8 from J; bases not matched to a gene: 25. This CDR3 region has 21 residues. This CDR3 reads CASSSAASRLAGGHKVNKQYF. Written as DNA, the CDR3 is TGTGCCAGCAGTTCCGCGGCCTCACGACTAGCGGGAGGGCATAAGGTGAACAAGCAGTACTTC.

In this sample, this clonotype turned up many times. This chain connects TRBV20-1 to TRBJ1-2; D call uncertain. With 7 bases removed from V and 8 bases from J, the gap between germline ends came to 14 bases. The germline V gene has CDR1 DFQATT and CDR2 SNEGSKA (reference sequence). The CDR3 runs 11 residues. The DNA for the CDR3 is TGCAGTGTACCCGGCGGCGGCGGCTACACCTTC. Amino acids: CSVPGGGGYTF.

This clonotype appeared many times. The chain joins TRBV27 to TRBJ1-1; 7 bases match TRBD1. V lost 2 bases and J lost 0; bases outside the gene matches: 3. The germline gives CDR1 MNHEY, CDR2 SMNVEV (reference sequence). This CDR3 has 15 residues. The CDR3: CASSLGTVMNTEAFF. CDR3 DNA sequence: TGTGCCAGCAGTTTAGGGACAGTCATGAACACTGAAGCTTTCTTT.

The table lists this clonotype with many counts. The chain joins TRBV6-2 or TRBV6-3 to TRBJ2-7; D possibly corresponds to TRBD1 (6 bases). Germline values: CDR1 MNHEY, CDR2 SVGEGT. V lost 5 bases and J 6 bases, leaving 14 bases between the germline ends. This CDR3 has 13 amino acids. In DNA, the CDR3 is TGTGCCAGCAGTACAGGGTCTCCACCCGAGCAGTACTTC. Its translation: CASSTGSPPEQYF.

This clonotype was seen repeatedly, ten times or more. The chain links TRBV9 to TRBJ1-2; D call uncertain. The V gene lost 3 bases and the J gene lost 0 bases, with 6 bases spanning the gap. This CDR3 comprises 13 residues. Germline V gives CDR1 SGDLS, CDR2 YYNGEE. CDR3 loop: CASSATPNYGYTF. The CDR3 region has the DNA TGTGCCAGCAGCGCAACACCTAACTATGGCTACACCTTC. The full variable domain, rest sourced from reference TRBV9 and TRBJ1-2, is DSGVTQTPKHLITATGQRVTLRCSPRSGDLSVYWYQQSLDQGLQFLIQYYNGEERAKGNILERFSAQQFPDLHSELNLSSLELGDSALYFCASSATPNYGYTFGSGTRLTVV.

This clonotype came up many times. CDR3 sequence: CASSYLFGTSGSYEQYF. The CDR3 region has the DNA TGTGCCAGCAGTTACCTCTTCGGGACTAGCGGGTCCTACGAGCAGTACTTC. The J gene is TRBJ2-7, the V gene TRBV6-2 or TRBV6-3; 12 bases are shared with TRBD2. Unmatched junction bases numbered 6, after V lost 2 bases and J lost 1 base. In germline, CDR1 is MNHEY, CDR2 SVGEGT. The CDR3 is made up of 17 amino acids.